The clone carrying this T cell receptor (beta chain) was observed a few times. This entry comes from a study of lymphopenia after photon versus proton radiotherapy. Profiled with immunoSEQ multiplex PCR; TCRdb holds only in-frame clones, not every one. The sample has 50,000 to 75,000 clones; more than 75% are singletons. The CDR3 sequence is 17 residues long. The germline CDR1 and CDR2 sequences are SNHLY and FYNNEI. J gave up 7 bases and V 1 base, and 9 bases lay outside the gene matches. The sequenced sample was peripheral blood, obtained from a patient treated with photon-based radiotherapy. This rearrangement joins TRBV2 to TRBJ2-1; 11 nucleotides align to TRBD1. This clonotype was obtained from a man aged 35 to 55 with gastric cancer. CDR3 DNA sequence: TGTGCCAGCAGTGAAGGGGCTGGGACAGGGGGTTTGAATGAGCAGTTCTTC. Residues: CASSEGAGTGGLNEQFF.